This TCR beta chain was recorded in a study of brain T cells in children with intractable seizures. This clone was found once. Its antigen is as yet unknown. The assay was immunoSEQ multiplex PCR, and TCRdb's table has in-frame clones only and misses some. The profile shows about 8,000 clones, roughly 73% of them singletons. The V and J ends lost 5 bases and 6 bases respectively, with 13 bases between them. Germline V CDR1 and CDR2: WNHNN, SYGVQD (reference sequence). CDR3 size: 13 residues. Study findings and constraints: Clones missing pre-surgery may reflect undersampling of that blood sample.

Sequencing was limited to surgery cases with top T cell transcript signatures in brain tissue. At least one anti-epileptic drug was given before surgery. The specimen comprised resected brain tissue, sampled at surgery. This clonotype was obtained from a boy less than two years old with tuberous sclerosis and intractable seizures. V gene TRBV10-1 combines with J gene TRBJ1-1; D unresolved. The CDR3 DNA is TGCGCCAGCAGTTATACGGGGAGCGCTGAAGCTTTCTTT. Amino acid sequence: CASSYTGSAEAFF.